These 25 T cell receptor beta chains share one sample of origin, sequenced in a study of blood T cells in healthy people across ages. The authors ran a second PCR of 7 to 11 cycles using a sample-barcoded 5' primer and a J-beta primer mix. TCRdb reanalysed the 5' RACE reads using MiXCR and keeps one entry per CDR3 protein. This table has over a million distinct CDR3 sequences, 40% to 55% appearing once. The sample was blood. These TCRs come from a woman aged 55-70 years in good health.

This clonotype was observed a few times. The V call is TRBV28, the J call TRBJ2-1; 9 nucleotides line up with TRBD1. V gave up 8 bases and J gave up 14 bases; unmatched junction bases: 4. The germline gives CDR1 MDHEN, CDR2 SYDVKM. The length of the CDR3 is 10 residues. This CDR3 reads CASAGTGKFF. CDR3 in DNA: TGTGCCAGCGCCGGGACAGGGAAGTTCTTC.

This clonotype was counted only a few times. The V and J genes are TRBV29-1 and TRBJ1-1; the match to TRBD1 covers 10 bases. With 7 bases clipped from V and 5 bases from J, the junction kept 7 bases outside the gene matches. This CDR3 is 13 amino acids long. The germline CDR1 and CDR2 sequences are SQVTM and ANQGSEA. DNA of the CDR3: TGCAGCGCAGAGGGACAGGGGAGGACTGAAGCTTTCTTT. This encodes CSAEGQGRTEAFF.

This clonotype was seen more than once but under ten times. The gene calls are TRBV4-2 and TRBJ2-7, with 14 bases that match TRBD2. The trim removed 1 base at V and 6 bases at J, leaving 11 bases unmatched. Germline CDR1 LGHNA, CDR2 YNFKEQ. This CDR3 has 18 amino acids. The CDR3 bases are TGTGCCAGCAGCCAAGGACTAGCGGGAGGGCCGTTTGGTAGCGAGCAGTACTTC. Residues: CASSQGLAGGPFGSEQYF.

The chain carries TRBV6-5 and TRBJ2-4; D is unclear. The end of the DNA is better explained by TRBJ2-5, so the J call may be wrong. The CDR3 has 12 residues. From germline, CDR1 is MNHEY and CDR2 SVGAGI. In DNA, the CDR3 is TGTGCCAGCGGGGTCCCACAAAGGACCCAGTACTTC. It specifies CASGVPQRTQYF.

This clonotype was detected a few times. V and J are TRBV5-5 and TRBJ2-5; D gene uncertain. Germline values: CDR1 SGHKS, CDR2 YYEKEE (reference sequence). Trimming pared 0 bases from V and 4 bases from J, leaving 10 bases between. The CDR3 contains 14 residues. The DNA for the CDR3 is TGTGCCAGCAGCTTGGTGGTAGGGCCAGAGACCCAGTACTTC. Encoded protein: CASSLVVGPETQYF.

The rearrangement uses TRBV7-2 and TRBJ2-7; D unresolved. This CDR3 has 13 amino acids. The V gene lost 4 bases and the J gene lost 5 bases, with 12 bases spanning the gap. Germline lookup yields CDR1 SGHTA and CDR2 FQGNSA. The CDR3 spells CASSSNPSNEQYF. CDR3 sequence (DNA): TGTGCCAGCAGCTCAAATCCCAGCAACGAGCAGTACTTC.

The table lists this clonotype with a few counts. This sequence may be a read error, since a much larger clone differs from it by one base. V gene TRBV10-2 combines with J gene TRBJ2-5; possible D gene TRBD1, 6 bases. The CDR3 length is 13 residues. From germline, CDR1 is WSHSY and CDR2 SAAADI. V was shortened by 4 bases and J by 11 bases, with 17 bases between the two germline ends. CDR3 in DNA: TGCGCCAGCAGTGGGGCCAGGGGTGCGCCGCAGTACTTC. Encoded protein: CASSGARGAPQYF.

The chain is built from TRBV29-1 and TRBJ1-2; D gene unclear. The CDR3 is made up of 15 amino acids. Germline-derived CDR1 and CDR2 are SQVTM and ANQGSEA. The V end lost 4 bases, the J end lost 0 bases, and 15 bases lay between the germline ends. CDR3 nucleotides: TGCAGCGTTGGGCCCCCCGGCCCAGCTAACTATGGCTACACCTTC. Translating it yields CSVGPPGPANYGYTF.

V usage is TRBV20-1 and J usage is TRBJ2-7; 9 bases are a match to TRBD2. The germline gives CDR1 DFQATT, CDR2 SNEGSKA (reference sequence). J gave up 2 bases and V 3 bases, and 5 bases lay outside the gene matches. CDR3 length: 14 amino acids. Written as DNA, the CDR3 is TGCAGTGCTAGGGCAGCGGGAGGTCCCTACGAGCAGTACTTC. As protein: CSARAAGGPYEQYF.

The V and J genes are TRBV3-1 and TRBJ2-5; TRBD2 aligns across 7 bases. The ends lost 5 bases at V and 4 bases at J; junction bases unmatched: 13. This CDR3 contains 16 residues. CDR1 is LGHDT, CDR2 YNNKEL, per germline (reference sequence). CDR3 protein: CASSLVAGPGGETQYF. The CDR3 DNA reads TGTGCCAGCAGCTTGGTAGCGGGCCCCGGGGGAGAGACCCAGTACTTC.

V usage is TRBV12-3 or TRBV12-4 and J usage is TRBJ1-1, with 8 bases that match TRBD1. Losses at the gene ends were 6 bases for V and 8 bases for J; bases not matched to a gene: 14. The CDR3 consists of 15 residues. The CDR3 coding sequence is TGTGCCAGCAGGTGGACAGGGAAGGGCCCACTGGAAGCTTTCTTT. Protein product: CASRWTGKGPLEAFF.

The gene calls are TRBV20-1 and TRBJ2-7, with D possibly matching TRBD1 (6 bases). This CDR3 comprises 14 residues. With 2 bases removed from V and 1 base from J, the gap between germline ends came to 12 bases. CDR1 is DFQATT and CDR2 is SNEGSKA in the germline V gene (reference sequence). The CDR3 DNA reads TGCAGTGCTAGACCCCTGGACAGTTCCTACGAGCAGTACTTC. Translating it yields CSARPLDSSYEQYF.

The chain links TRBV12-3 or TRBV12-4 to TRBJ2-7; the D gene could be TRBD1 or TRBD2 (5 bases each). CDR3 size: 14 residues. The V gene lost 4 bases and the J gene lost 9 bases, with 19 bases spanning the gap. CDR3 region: CASSSIRGPPGQYF. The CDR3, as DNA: TGTGCCAGCAGTTCCATAAGGGGACCCCCTGGGCAGTACTTC.

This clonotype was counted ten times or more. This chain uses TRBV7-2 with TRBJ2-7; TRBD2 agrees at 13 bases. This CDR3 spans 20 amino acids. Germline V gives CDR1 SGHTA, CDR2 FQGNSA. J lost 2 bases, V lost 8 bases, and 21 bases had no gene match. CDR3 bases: TGTGCCAGCCGACGGACTAGCGGGAGTCAGGCGGAGAGACGAGCCTACGAGCAGTACTTC. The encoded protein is CASRRTSGSQAERRAYEQYF.

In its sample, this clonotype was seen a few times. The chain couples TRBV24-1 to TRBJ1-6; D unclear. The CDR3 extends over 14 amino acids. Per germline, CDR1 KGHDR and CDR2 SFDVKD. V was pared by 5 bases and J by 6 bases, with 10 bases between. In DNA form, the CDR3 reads TGTGCCACCAGTGCTTCGGCCGCTAATTCACCCCTCCACTTT. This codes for CATSASAANSPLHF.

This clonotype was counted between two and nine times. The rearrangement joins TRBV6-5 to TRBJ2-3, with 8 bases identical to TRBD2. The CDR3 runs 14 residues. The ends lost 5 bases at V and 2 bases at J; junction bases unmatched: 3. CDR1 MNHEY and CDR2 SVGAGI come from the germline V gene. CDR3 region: CASSRSGTTDTQYF. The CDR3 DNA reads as TGTGCCAGCAGTCGTAGCGGGACCACAGATACGCAGTATTTT.

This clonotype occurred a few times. This CDR3 reads CSVGGGHEQFF. In nucleotides, the CDR3 is TGCAGCGTAGGAGGGGGCCATGAGCAGTTCTTC. V and J are TRBV29-1 and TRBJ2-1; tentative D call: TRBD1 (7 bases). Germline V gives CDR1 SQVTM, CDR2 ANQGSEA. Trimming removed 6 bases from V and 8 bases from J, with 11 bases in between. The CDR3 has 11 residues.

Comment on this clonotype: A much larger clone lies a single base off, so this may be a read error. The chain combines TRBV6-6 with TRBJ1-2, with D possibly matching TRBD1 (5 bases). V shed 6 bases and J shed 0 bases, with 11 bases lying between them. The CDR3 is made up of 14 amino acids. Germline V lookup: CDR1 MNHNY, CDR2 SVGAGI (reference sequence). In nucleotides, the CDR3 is TGTGCCAGCAGCCGCGGGGCAGCTAACTATGGCTACACCTTC. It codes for CASSRGAANYGYTF.

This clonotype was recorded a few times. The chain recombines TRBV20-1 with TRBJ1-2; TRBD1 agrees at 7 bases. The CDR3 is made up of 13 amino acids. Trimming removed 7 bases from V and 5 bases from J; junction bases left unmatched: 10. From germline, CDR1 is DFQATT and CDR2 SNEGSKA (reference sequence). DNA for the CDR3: TGCAGTGGACAGGGAGAGGGGGCGTATGGCTACACCTTC. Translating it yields CSGQGEGAYGYTF.

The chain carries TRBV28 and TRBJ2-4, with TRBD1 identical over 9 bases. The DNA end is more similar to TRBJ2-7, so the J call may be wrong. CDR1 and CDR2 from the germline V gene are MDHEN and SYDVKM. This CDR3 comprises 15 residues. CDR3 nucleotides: TGTGCCAGCAGTTCCGGGGGACAGGGATACCGCGAGCAGTACTTC. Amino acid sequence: CASSSGGQGYREQYF.

The CDR3 spells CASCRSLGNQPQHF. The CDR3 coding sequence is TGTGCCAGTTGTAGGTCCCTGGGCAATCAGCCCCAGCATTTT. The genes are TRBV6-1 and TRBJ1-5; D remains unclear. Between the trimmed V and J ends, which lost 9 bases and 2 bases, there was a span of 14 bases. Germline V gene sequence: CDR1 MNHNS, CDR2 SASEGT. The CDR3 contains 14 residues.

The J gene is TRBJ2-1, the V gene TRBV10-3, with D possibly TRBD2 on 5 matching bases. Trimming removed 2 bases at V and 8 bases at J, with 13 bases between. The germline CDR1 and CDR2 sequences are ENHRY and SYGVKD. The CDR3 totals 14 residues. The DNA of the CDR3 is TGTGCCATCAGTGAGGAGGGTGCGGATTATGAGCAGTTCTTC. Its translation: CAISEEGADYEQFF.

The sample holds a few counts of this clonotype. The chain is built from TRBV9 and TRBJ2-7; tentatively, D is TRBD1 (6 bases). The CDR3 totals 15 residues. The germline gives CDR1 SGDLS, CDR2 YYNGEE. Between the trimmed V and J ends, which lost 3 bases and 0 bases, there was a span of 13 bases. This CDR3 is CASSAGGGPSYEQYF. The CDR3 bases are TGTGCCAGCAGCGCTGGGGGCGGGCCCTCCTACGAGCAGTACTTC.

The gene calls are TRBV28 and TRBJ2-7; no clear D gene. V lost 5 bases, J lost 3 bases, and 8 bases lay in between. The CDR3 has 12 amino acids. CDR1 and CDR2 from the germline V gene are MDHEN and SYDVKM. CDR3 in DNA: TGTGCCAGCAGTAAGACGGTCTACGAGCAGTACTTC. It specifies CASSKTVYEQYF.

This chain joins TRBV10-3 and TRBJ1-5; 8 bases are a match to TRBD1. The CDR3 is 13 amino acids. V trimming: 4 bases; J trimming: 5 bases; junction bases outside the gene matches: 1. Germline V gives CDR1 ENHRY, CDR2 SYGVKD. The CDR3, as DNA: TGTGCCATCAGTGTGGACAGGGATCAGCCCCAGCATTTT. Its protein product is CAISVDRDQPQHF.